The 21 T cell receptor beta chains in this list originate from one sample, sequenced in a study of OX40 agonist ivuxolimab in advanced cancers. TCRdb's table, derived via immunoSEQ multiplex PCR, lists solely in-frame clones and lacks some. This sample has 65,000 to 90,000 clones; approximately 92% occur once, and the top ten carry 0.5% to 0.55%. The specimen comprised CD4+ or CD8+ T cells sorted from blood, sampled in a trial of the OX40 agonist ivuxolimab. Source of these receptors: an adult with an advanced solid tumor such as melanoma, head and neck, liver or kidney cancer.

This rearrangement joins TRBV14 to TRBJ2-7, with D possibly matching TRBD2 (6 bases). Germline V gene sequence: CDR1 SGHDN, CDR2 FVKESK. Deletions cut 1 base from V and 3 bases from J, with 10 bases between. The CDR3 totals 14 residues. DNA of the CDR3: TGTGCCAGCAGCCAAGCGGGAGCCGTCTACGAGCAGTACTTC. Translation: CASSQAGAVYEQYF.

The chain is built from TRBV10-2 and TRBJ2-1; 14 nucleotides agree with TRBD2. CDR3 length: 14 amino acids. Losses at the gene ends were 4 bases for V and 7 bases for J; bases not matched to a gene: 0. The germline gives CDR1 WSHSY, CDR2 SAAADI. DNA for the CDR3: TGCGCCAGCAGTGGGACTAGCGGGGGGAATGAGCAGTTCTTC. Its protein product is CASSGTSGGNEQFF.

The genes are TRBV6-6 and TRBJ2-7; no clear D gene. Per the germline V gene, CDR1 is MNHNY and CDR2 is SVGAGI (reference sequence). V was pared by 1 base and J by 0 bases, with 4 bases between. The CDR3 spans 13 residues. Here the CDR3 DNA reads TGTGCCAGCAGTTACTTGACCTCCTACGAGCAGTACTTC. Its translation: CASSYLTSYEQYF.

The genes are TRBV6-4 and TRBJ2-2, with D unclear. Germline V gene data show CDR1 as MRHNA and CDR2 as SNTAGT. Trimming left V 4 bases short and J 3 bases short, with 6 bases between. The CDR3 sequence is 13 residues long. The CDR3, as DNA: TGTGCCAGCAGTGCCACTTACACCGGGGAGCTGTTTTTT. Amino acid sequence: CASSATYTGELFF.

The chain's CDR3 is CASSRDRGFQARDTQYF. CDR3 nucleotide sequence: TGTGCCAGCAGCCGGGACAGGGGGTTCCAAGCACGGGATACGCAGTATTTT. The chain joins TRBV14 to TRBJ2-3; 11 bases agree with TRBD1. The CDR3 sequence is 17 residues long. Looked up from germline, CDR1 is SGHDN and CDR2 is FVKESK. V dropped 4 bases and J dropped 6; count of bases not matched to a gene: 12.

This clone has more than one count but fewer than ten. The chain is built from TRBV10-3 and TRBJ2-3; 8 bases are a match to TRBD2. J lost 8 bases, V lost 4 bases, and 8 bases had no gene match. The CDR3 sequence is 14 residues long. The germline V gene has CDR1 ENHRY and CDR2 SYGVKD. The CDR3 loop reads CAISGLASRATQYF. The DNA of the CDR3 is TGTGCCATCAGTGGACTAGCGAGCCGGGCTACGCAGTATTTT.

The sample holds one count of this clone. The genes are TRBV7-8 and TRBJ2-5, with D possibly being TRBD1 or TRBD2 (6 bases each). Trimming took 6 bases from V and 5 from J, leaving 19 bases between them. The germline V gene has CDR1 SGHVS and CDR2 FQNEAQ. CDR3 length equals 15 residues. CDR3 nucleotides: TGTGCCAGCAGTTTTTCGGGGGCGAGTGGGGAGACCCAGTACTTC. Protein: CASSFSGASGETQYF.

The chain combines TRBV19 with TRBJ2-1; TRBD2 aligns across 10 bases. The trim removed 7 bases at V and 4 bases at J, leaving 4 bases unmatched. The CDR3 covers 14 residues. Germline loops: CDR1 LNHDA, CDR2 SQIVND (reference sequence). The CDR3, as DNA: TGTGCCAGTAACGGACTAGCGGCTTACAATGAGCAGTTCTTC. Its translation is CASNGLAAYNEQFF.

The V call is TRBV15, the J call TRBJ2-3, with D perhaps TRBD1 (6 bases). The CDR3 has 14 amino acids. V was clipped by 2 bases and J by 3 bases, with 9 bases between them. Germline-derived CDR1 and CDR2 are LNHNV and YYDKDF (reference sequence). The CDR3, as DNA: TGTGCCACCAGCAGATCGACAGGTACAGATACGCAGTATTTT. It translates to CATSRSTGTDTQYF.

This clone came up a few times. The chain carries TRBV7-8 and TRBJ1-4; D is unclear. The CDR3 runs 15 residues. Germline CDR1 SGHVS, CDR2 FQNEAQ. Trimming removed 5 bases from V and 7 bases from J, with 17 bases in between. CDR3 bases: TGTGCCAGCAGCCTGAATCTAGGCCGAGGTGAAAAACTGTTTTTT. Residues: CASSLNLGRGEKLFF.

This chain connects TRBV7-2 to TRBJ1-2, with D perhaps matching TRBD1 (6 bases). Germline CDR1 reads SGHTA; CDR2 reads FQGNSA. This CDR3 is built from 18 residues. The V and J ends lost 4 bases and 0 bases respectively, with 21 bases between them. DNA for the CDR3: TGTGCCAGCAGCTCCCCCCCCCACAGGGTGGTACCTAACTATGGCTACACCTTC. Its translation is CASSSPPHRVVPNYGYTF. The whole variable domain, remainder taken from reference TRBV7-2 and TRBJ1-2, is GAGVSQSPSNKVTEKGKDVELRCDPISGHTALYWYRQSLGQGLEFLIYFQGNSAPDKSGLPSDRFSAERTGGSVSTLTIQRTQQEDSAVYLCASSSPPHRVVPNYGYTFGSGTRLTVV.

The chain employs TRBV5-4 and TRBJ2-3; possibly TRBD2 for D (6 bases). Germline V lookup: CDR1 SGHNT, CDR2 YYREEE (reference sequence). The V end lost 2 bases, the J end lost 5 bases, and 12 bases lay between the germline ends. The CDR3 spans 14 residues. The CDR3 here is CASSFSGRIDTQYF. Written as DNA, the CDR3 is TGTGCCAGCAGCTTCAGCGGGCGGATAGATACGCAGTATTTT.

On this clone itself: At one end the junction does not follow the germline gene, possibly because of a read error. V gene TRBV11-2 combines with J gene TRBJ2-5, with D possibly TRBD2 on 6 matching bases. The CDR3 has 15 residues. Germline V gene sequence: CDR1 SGHAT, CDR2 FQNNGV. The CDR3 DNA sequence: TGTGCCAGCAGCATAGATCGGGGGAAACAAGAGACCCAGTACTTC. It codes for CASSIDRGKQETQYF. Filled out from reference TRBV11-2 and TRBJ2-5, the complete variable domain reads EAGVAQSPRYKIIEKRQSVAFWCNPISGHATLYWYQQILGQGPKLLIQFQNNGVVDDSQLPKDRFSAERLKGVDSTLKIQPAKLEDSAVYLCASSIDRGKQETQYFGPGTRLLVL.

The J gene is TRBJ2-3, the V gene TRBV14, with D unclear. In germline, CDR1 is SGHDN, CDR2 FVKESK. V was clipped by 4 bases and J by 6 bases, with 11 bases between them. This CDR3 has 13 residues. CDR3 nucleotides: TGTGCCAGCAGCCGGCTAACGGCGGATACGCAGTATTTT. It specifies CASSRLTADTQYF.

The genes are TRBV7-3 and TRBJ2-4; tentative D call: TRBD1 (6 bases). The V end was cut by 5 bases, the J end by 0 bases, with 11 bases between. This CDR3 spans 15 amino acids. The germline gives CDR1 SGHTA, CDR2 FQGTGA. CDR3 DNA: TGTGCCAGCAGCGTACAGGGATCAGCCAAAAACATTCAGTACTTC. The encoded protein is CASSVQGSAKNIQYF.

This clone has a single count. The chain recombines TRBV4-3 with TRBJ2-1; 13 bases line up with TRBD2. The CDR3 covers 17 residues. With 4 bases clipped from V and 7 bases from J, the junction kept 10 bases outside the gene matches. Per germline, CDR1 LGHNA and CDR2 YSLEER. Here the CDR3 DNA reads TGCGCCAGCAGCCTTCTAGGACTAGCGGGAGCACGGAATGAGCAGTTCTTC. As protein: CASSLLGLAGARNEQFF.

The rearrangement joins TRBV5-4 to TRBJ1-2; D is unresolved. Germline CDR1 and CDR2: SGHNT and YYREEE (reference sequence). This CDR3 spans 15 amino acids. Between the trimmed V and J ends, which lost 4 bases and 4 bases, there was a span of 17 bases. The CDR3 DNA is TGTGCCAGCAGCATTTGGACGGCGTCCGGCTATGGCTACACCTTC. Amino acids: CASSIWTASGYGYTF. Full variable domain (missing parts from reference TRBV5-4 and TRBJ1-2): ETGVTQSPTHLIKTRGQQVTLRCSSQSGHNTVSWYQQALGQGPQFIFQYYREEENGRGNFPPRFSGLQFPNYSSELNVNALELDDSALYLCASSIWTASGYGYTFGSGTRLTVV.

About this clone itself: The junction and the germline gene differ at one end; a read error may be behind it. This rearrangement joins TRBV5-6 to TRBJ1-3; D perhaps matches TRBD1 (5 bases). Germline CDR1 is SGHDT and CDR2 is YYEEEE. This CDR3 is 10 amino acids long. CDR3 DNA: TGTGCCAGCAGGCCGGGACTCCTAAGTTTT. Protein product: CASRPGLLSF.

The chain joins TRBV7-2 to TRBJ1-5; D remains unclear. The CDR3 extends over 13 amino acids. V was clipped by 1 base and J by 11 bases, with 12 bases between them. The germline CDR1 and CDR2 sequences are SGHTA and FQGNSA. The CDR3 loop reads CASSLGRLASQHF. In nucleotides, the CDR3 is TGTGCCAGCAGCTTAGGTCGATTAGCATCCCAGCATTTT.

The chain is built from TRBV30 and TRBJ2-7; D perhaps matches TRBD1 (5 bases). CDR1 GTSNPN and CDR2 SVGIG come from the germline V gene (reference sequence). The CDR3 extends over 11 amino acids. V shed 1 base and J shed 6 bases, with 7 bases lying between them. CDR3 residues: CAWSDTGEQYF. The CDR3 nucleotides read TGTGCCTGGAGTGATACAGGCGAGCAGTACTTC.

This chain joins TRBV15 and TRBJ1-2; D is possibly TRBD1 (5 bases). V gave up 1 base and J gave up 8 bases, with 8 bases separating them. The CDR3 consists of 12 residues. Per the germline V gene, CDR1 is LNHNV and CDR2 is YYDKDF (reference sequence). CDR3 bases: TGTGCCACCAGCAGAGCCCAGGGAGGCTACACCTTC. Its translation: CATSRAQGGYTF.